This T cell receptor beta chain stems from a study of tumor and adjacent non-tumor tissue in lung cancer. For this clonotype: One end of the junction does not line up with germline, which may come from a read error.

This CDR3 spans 15 amino acids. In germline, CDR1 is MNHEY, CDR2 SVGEGT. The template was RNA from unsorted bulk tissue. Three rounds of nested PCR, following a modified ARM-PCR protocol, produced the TCRbeta library. MiXCR, run by TCRdb on the multiplex PCR reads, gives a single entry per CDR3 protein. The data hold 60,000 to 95,000 distinct CDR3 sequences, with 60% to 80% observed a single time. The material sequenced was lung tumor tissue. The sequence was collected from a woman between 45 and 65 years old with non-small cell lung cancer. This chain joins TRBV6-2 or TRBV6-3 and TRBJ2-6; no clear D gene. The CDR3 DNA reads as TGTGCCAGTAGTGGACCGATCTCTGGAGCCAAGGTCCTGACTTTC. Translated, it gives CASSGPISGAKVLTF.